The rows below give T cell receptor beta chains drawn from one sample of a study of OX40 agonist ivuxolimab in advanced cancers. Measured with immunoSEQ multiplex PCR; TCRdb has only the in-frame clones, and not every one. The sample includes about 45,000 clones, around 90% of them seen just once. The sequencing here drew on CD4+ or CD8+ T cells sorted from blood, taken in a trial of the OX40 agonist ivuxolimab. Every receptor here comes from an adult with an advanced solid tumor such as melanoma, head and neck, liver or kidney cancer. Each CDR3 is given with its conserved first and last residue. A D gene is named only where the DNA matches it firmly. Expanded clones get a size class; other rows say once, few or many, or leave the size out.

TGTGCCAGCAGCTTAGAGCCCACTGGCAATGAGCAGTTCTTC,CASSLEPTGNEQFF,TRBV7-6,.,TRBJ2-1,.
TGTGCCAGCAGCCTGACTAGCGGGATGGGTCTGAGCTCCTACGAGCAGTACTTC,CASSLTSGMGLSSYEQYF,TRBV27,TRBD2,TRBJ2-7,.
TGTGCCTGGGCGGGACTGCCCACCGGGGAGCTGTTTTTT,CAWAGLPTGELFF,TRBV30,.,TRBJ2-2,.
TGTGCCATCAGTGAGACAGGGGGATGGACTGAAGCTTTCTTT,CAISETGGWTEAFF,TRBV10-3,TRBD1,TRBJ1-1,once
TGTGCCAGCTCATATTCAGGGTCTGCAACTAATGAAAAACTGTTTTTT,CASSYSGSATNEKLFF,TRBV2,.,TRBJ1-4,.
TGTGCCAGCAGCTTAAGGGTGAACACTGAAGCTTTCTTT,CASSLRVNTEAFF,TRBV13,.,TRBJ1-1,.
TGTGCCAGCAGCCCCGGTGGGAGGGGGCTCACCGGGGAGCTGTTTTTT,CASSPGGRGLTGELFF,TRBV9,.,TRBJ2-2,.
TGTGCCAGCACCACAGGGGGCAATCAGCCCCAGCATTTT,CASTTGGNQPQHF,TRBV6-6,TRBD1,TRBJ1-5,.
TGTGCCATCAGTGATATGGACAGAACAGATACGCAGTATTTT,CAISDMDRTDTQYF,TRBV10-3,.,TRBJ2-3,once
TGTGCCAGCAGTTTATATCCCCGTCAGGCGGGACTAGCGGGAGGAGGAGATACGCAGTATTTT,CASSLYPRQAGLAGGGDTQYF,TRBV28,TRBD2,TRBJ2-3,.
TGTGCCAGCAGCTTAGGTTTCAGGGAGCAAGAGACCCAGTACTTC,CASSLGFREQETQYF,TRBV11-2,.,TRBJ2-5,few
TGCGCCAGCAGCTTCCAGGGGCGCGAGCAGTACTTC,CASSFQGREQYF,TRBV5-1,.,TRBJ2-7,.
TGTGCCAGCTCACCCCCGGGTGGCAGGGGAACCGAGCAGTACTTC,CASSPPGGRGTEQYF,TRBV6-1,.,TRBJ2-7,.
TGTGCCAGCGGCGACTTGAGCTCCTACAATGAGCAGTTCTTC,CASGDLSSYNEQFF,TRBV7-8,.,TRBJ2-1,.
TGTGCCAGCAGTTACTCGAAATGGGGATCACAGCCCCAGCATTTT,CASSYSKWGSQPQHF,TRBV6-5,.,TRBJ1-5,.
TGTGCCAGCAGCCAGGAGACTAGCGGGAGGGCCGAAGAGCAGTTCTTC,CASSQETSGRAEEQFF,TRBV4-2,TRBD2,TRBJ2-1,.
TGTGCCAGTAGTCCAGAGGGCCGCTCGCAGACTGAAGCTTTCTTT,CASSPEGRSQTEAFF,TRBV19,.,TRBJ1-1,.
TGCGCCAGCAGCCACCAAACGGGACAGTACGAGCAGTACTTC,CASSHQTGQYEQYF,TRBV4-1,TRBD1,TRBJ2-7,once
TGCACCAGCAGACCCCCGGGGAGGGTGGGCGAGCAGTACTTC,CTSRPPGRVGEQYF,TRBV23-1,TRBD2,TRBJ2-7,.
TGTGCCAGCAGTTCCGTAGCGGGAGCGGGAAAGGAGCAGTTCTTC,CASSSVAGAGKEQFF,TRBV28,TRBD2,TRBJ2-1,.
TGTGCCAGCAGTTACACCCTGGTAGCCGAGCAGTTCTTC,CASSYTLVAEQFF,TRBV6-5,.,TRBJ2-1,.
TGTGCCAGCAGCTTACTCGCCGCTGACACTGAAGCTTTCTTT,CASSLLAADTEAFF,TRBV5-6,.,TRBJ1-1,.
TGTGCCAGTAGTGGCAGCTCTGGAAACACCATATATTTT,CASSGSSGNTIYF,TRBV19,.,TRBJ1-3,.
TGTGCCAGCAGCCAAGAACGTGGGCAGCTGCAAGAGACCCAGTACTTC,CASSQERGQLQETQYF,TRBV4-2,.,TRBJ2-5,.
TGCGCCAGCAGTGACAGGACAGGGGCGTCGGGCGAGCAGTACTTC,CASSDRTGASGEQYF,TRBV10-1,TRBD1,TRBJ2-7,few
TGTGCCAGTAGTATCCCCATCACAGATACGCAGTATTTT,CASSIPITDTQYF,TRBV19,.,TRBJ2-3,.
TGCGCCAGCAGCCTTAAGACAGACCCATTAACTGAAGCTTTCTTT,CASSLKTDPLTEAFF,TRBV5-1,.,TRBJ1-1,.
TGTGCCAGCAGTTTATCGTTGGGACTAGCGGGAGTAGAGCAGTACTTC,CASSLSLGLAGVEQYF,TRBV27,TRBD2,TRBJ2-7,.
TGTGCCAGTGGGGCGTTCAATCAGCCCCAGCATTTT,CASGAFNQPQHF,TRBV19,.,TRBJ1-5,few
TGTGCCAGTAGTATAGTTCCGGGGGCGTACGAGCAGTACTTC,CASSIVPGAYEQYF,TRBV19,.,TRBJ2-7,.
TGTGCCAGCACCTACCGGGACCCCGCAAACGAGCAGTACTTC,CASTYRDPANEQYF,TRBV10-3,.,TRBJ2-7,.
TGTGCCAGCAGCCTCTCGGGGGCTCAACAAGAGACCCAGTACTTC,CASSLSGAQQETQYF,TRBV9,.,TRBJ2-5,.
TGTGCCAGCAGCTTGGCCCTGGGGGCAGAGACCCAGTACTTC,CASSLALGAETQYF,TRBV7-9,.,TRBJ2-5,.
TGTGCCAGCAGTTTACGGGGTCACTCGACAGGGTGGCCCGTCGAGCAGTACTTC,CASSLRGHSTGWPVEQYF,TRBV28,TRBD1,TRBJ2-7,.
TGTGCCAGCAGCGATCTAGATAGGACTAGCGGGAGAGCCTCAGATACGCAGTATTTT,CASSDLDRTSGRASDTQYF,TRBV7-9,TRBD2,TRBJ2-3,.
TGTGCCAGTAGTATAGACCTGGGACTAGTCGTCGAGCAGTACTTC,CASSIDLGLVVEQYF,TRBV19,TRBD2,TRBJ2-7,.
TGCGCCAGCAGCTTGGTAACCCTGACGCCCGACAGGGGCCATGGCTACACCTTC,CASSLVTLTPDRGHGYTF,TRBV5-1,TRBD1,TRBJ1-2,.
TGTGCCATCAGTTACACCGGGACAGGGGTGACCTACGAGCAGTACTTC,CAISYTGTGVTYEQYF,TRBV10-3,TRBD1,TRBJ2-7,.
TGTGCCAGCAGTTTGGACCCTAACTATGGCTACACCTTC,CASSLDPNYGYTF,TRBV28,.,TRBJ1-2,.
TGCGCCAGCAGCCAGAGTAGATCCTCCTACAATGAGCAGTTCTTC,CASSQSRSSYNEQFF,TRBV4-1,.,TRBJ2-1,.
TGTGCCAGCAGCCGTAGCGGGATAACCCAAGAGACCCAGTACTTC,CASSRSGITQETQYF,TRBV7-2,TRBD2,TRBJ2-5,.
TGCGCCAGCATACCTGCTGGCCGGGAGGGCCGGTACGAGCAGTACTTC,CASIPAGREGRYEQYF,TRBV10-2,TRBD2,TRBJ2-7,.
TGTGCCAGCAGTTCCTTGGGTAGCAGTGAGACCCAGTACTTC,CASSSLGSSETQYF,TRBV6-5,.,TRBJ2-5,.
TGCGCCAGCAGCCCTACTGACAGGGGGTTTGAGCCCCAGCATTTT,CASSPTDRGFEPQHF,TRBV4-1,TRBD1,TRBJ1-5,few
TGTGCCAGCAGCCGTTTCTCCGCCCCAGATACGCAGTATTTT,CASSRFSAPDTQYF,TRBV7-8,.,TRBJ2-3,.
TGTGCCAGCAGTTGGGCGGGAGTCACAGATACGCAGTATTTT,CASSWAGVTDTQYF,TRBV28,TRBD2,TRBJ2-3,.
TGTGCCAGCAGCCCACTAGCGTCATCAGGCACAGATACGCAGTATTTT,CASSPLASSGTDTQYF,TRBV7-9,TRBD2,TRBJ2-3,.
TGTGCCAGCAGGACCCCGGGACAACTCACCGGGGAGCTGTTTTTT,CASRTPGQLTGELFF,TRBV28,.,TRBJ2-2,.
TGTGCCAGCAGCTTAAGTTTAGCGGGAGCCTACGAGCAGTACTTC,CASSLSLAGAYEQYF,TRBV7-9,TRBD2,TRBJ2-7,.
TGTGCCAGTACAACAGGAAGAACTGAAGCTTTCTTT,CASTTGRTEAFF,TRBV6-1,.,TRBJ1-1,.
TGTGCCAGTAGTATTGCGGGGGCCTCCTACGAGCAGTACTTC,CASSIAGASYEQYF,TRBV19,.,TRBJ2-7,.
TGTGCCAGCAGCAACGGGTCCCTCAAGCCGGGACTAGCGTACGAGCAGTACTTC,CASSNGSLKPGLAYEQYF,TRBV28,TRBD2,TRBJ2-7,.
TGTGCCACCTTGGAACTAGGGATCACAGATACGCAGTATTTT,CATLELGITDTQYF,TRBV28,.,TRBJ2-3,.
TGTGCCAGCAGCTTGTCGGGTATTTACAATGAGCAGTTCTTC,CASSLSGIYNEQFF,TRBV5-4,.,TRBJ2-1,.
TGTGCCAGCAGCGCAGTGGGTTGGGAGGGCACAGATACGCAGTATTTT,CASSAVGWEGTDTQYF,TRBV9,.,TRBJ2-3,.
TGTGCCAGCAGTCTCCAGGGGGCGAACTATGGCTACACCTTC,CASSLQGANYGYTF,TRBV27,TRBD1,TRBJ1-2,.
TGTGCCAGCAGCGTAGTACAGGGAGGCGCAGATACGCAGTATTTT,CASSVVQGGADTQYF,TRBV9,.,TRBJ2-3,.